This T cell receptor (beta chain) was observed in a study of spatial heterogeneity in lung cancer. Study background: More than eight raw reads, on average, carried each unique TCR and UMI combination. Study findings and constraints: Tumor TCRs that were ubiquitous and expanded showed up in blood more at resection than follow-up.

This CDR3 is 16 amino acids long. Germline trimming cut 4 bases from V and 4 bases from J; bases unmatched to any gene: 11. From germline, CDR1 is SGHDN and CDR2 FVKESK. This clonotype was recorded at least ten times. The antigen is not known. TCRdb passed the 5' RACE reads through MiXCR, listing each CDR3 protein once. In the table there are some 83,000 distinct CDR3 sequences, about 8.5% of which are singletons. Time point denoted: sample taken at primary tumor resection. Untreated early-stage non-small cell lung cancer patients, 55 to 85 in total, were the donors. Whole RNA was taken from tumor, nontumor lung or frozen PBMC; it was then sequenced unsorted.

This clonotype originated in a male donor with early-stage non-small cell lung cancer. V and J are TRBV14 and TRBJ2-5, with 8 bases that match TRBD1. Sequenced here: PBMCs, sampled at surgery. The CDR3 loop is CASSLQGAPRRETQYF. Written as DNA, the CDR3 is TGTGCCAGCAGCCTCCAGGGGGCTCCGAGACGAGAGACCCAGTACTTC.